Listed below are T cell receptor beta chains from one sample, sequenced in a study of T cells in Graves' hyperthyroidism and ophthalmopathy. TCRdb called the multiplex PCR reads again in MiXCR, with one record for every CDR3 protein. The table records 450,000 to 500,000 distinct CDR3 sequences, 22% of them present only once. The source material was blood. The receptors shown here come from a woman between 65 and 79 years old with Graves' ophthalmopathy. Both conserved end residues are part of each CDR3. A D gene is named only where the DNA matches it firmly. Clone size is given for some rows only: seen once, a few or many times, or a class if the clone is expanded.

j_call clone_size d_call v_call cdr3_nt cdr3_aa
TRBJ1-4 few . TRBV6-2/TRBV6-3 TGTGCCAGCAGTTACTCGGGCAGGCTCCGCGAAAAACTGTTTTTT CASSYSGRLREKLFF
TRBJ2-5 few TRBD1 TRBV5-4 TGTGCCAGCAGCGGCGGTGGACAGGGGGCTCAAGAGACCCAGTACTTC CASSGGGQGAQETQYF
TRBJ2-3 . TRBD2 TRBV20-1 TGCAGCGTGGGGAACAGGCCTAGCGGGATTTTCCTAGATACGCAGTATTTT CSVGNRPSGIFLDTQYF
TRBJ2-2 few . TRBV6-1 TGTGCCAGCAGTGACCACAGGGCCACCGGGGAGCTGTTTTTT CASSDHRATGELFF
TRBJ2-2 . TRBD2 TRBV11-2 TGTGCCAGCAGCCCACCAGCGGGAGGAAACACCGGGGAGCTGTTTTTT CASSPPAGGNTGELFF
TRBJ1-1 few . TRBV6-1 TGTGCCAGCAGCCACGGCGGGGTGCAGGCTAACACTGAAGCTTTCTTT CASSHGGVQANTEAFF
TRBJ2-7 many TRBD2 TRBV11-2 TGTGCCAGCAGCTTAATGGGGACTACCTCCTACGAGCAGTACTTC CASSLMGTTSYEQYF
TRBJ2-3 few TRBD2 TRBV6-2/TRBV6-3 TGTGCCAGCAGGCGACTAGCGGCTGAAGATACGCAGTATTTT CASRRLAAEDTQYF
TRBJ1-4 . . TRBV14 TGTGCCAGCAGCCAAGGGCCCCTAGAAAAACTGTTTTTT CASSQGPLEKLFF
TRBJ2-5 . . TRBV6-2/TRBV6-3 TGTGCCAGCAGCCGAATAATCCAAGAGACCCAGTACTTC CASSRIIQETQYF
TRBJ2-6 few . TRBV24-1 TGTGCCACCAGTGATTACACAGGCACTGGGGCCAACGTCCTGACTTTC CATSDYTGTGANVLTF
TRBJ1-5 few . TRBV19 TGTGCCAGTAGTACATCGGACCTGGCGGGCCAGCCCCAGCATTTT CASSTSDLAGQPQHF
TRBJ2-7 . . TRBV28 TGTGCCAGCTTGGGTAATCCGGTGATTTCCTACGAGCAGTACTTC CASLGNPVISYEQYF
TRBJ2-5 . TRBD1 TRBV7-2 TGTGCCAGCAGCTTAGTTGGGGGACAGGGGGGGGAGCTCATCCGAGAAACCCAGTACTTC CASSLVGGQGGELIRETQYF
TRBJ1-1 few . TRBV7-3 TGTGCCAGCACCAAACAGGTAGAATGGGCTTTCTTT CASTKQVEWAFF
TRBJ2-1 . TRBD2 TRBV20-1 TGCAGTGCTAGAGTCGAAACTAGCGGGAGGGCCTCAGGCGGACAGTTCTTC CSARVETSGRASGGQFF
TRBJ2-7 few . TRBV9 TGTGCCAGCAGCGTAGGCCCTAGCGTGAGCTCCTACGAGCAGTACTTC CASSVGPSVSSYEQYF
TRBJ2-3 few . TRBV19 TGTGCCAGTAGTATCAACAGTATCACAGATACGCAGTATTTT CASSINSITDTQYF
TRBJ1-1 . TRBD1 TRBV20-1 TGCAGTGCTAGACTACAGGGGGCCTACACTGAAGCTTTCTTT CSARLQGAYTEAFF
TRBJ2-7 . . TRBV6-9 TGTGCCAGCAGTTTGTTGTTGTCCTACGAGCAGTACTTC CASSLLLSYEQYF
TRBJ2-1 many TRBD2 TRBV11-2 TGTGCCAGCAGCATTAGCGGGAGCTCCTACAATGAGCAGTTCTTC CASSISGSSYNEQFF
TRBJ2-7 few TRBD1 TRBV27 TGTGCCAGCAGACCGACAGGGGTTGGCCACGAGCAGTACTTC CASRPTGVGHEQYF
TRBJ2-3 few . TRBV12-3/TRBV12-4 TGTGCCAGCAGTTTATGGGACCGTACGCAGTATTTT CASSLWDRTQYF
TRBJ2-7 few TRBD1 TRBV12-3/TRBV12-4 TGTGCCAGCAGTTGGGGGACAGGGGGAGTGGAGCAGTACTTC CASSWGTGGVEQYF
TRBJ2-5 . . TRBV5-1 TGCGCCAGCAGCTTGTCCATGGCAGTGGGGCAAGAGACCCAGTACTTC CASSLSMAVGQETQYF
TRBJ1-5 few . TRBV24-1 TGTGCCACCAGCGCATATAGCAATCAGCCCCAGCATTTT CATSAYSNQPQHF